Sequencing of this TCR beta chain was carried out in a study of cytomegalovirus exposure and HLA in healthy donors. This CDR3 contains 16 residues. Germline V CDR1 and CDR2: ENHRY, SYGVKD. Losses at the gene ends were 5 bases for V and 0 bases for J; bases not matched to a gene: 6. 13 Jbeta primers and 60 Vbeta primers were used for the PCR. Sequencing was performed with immunoSEQ multiplex PCR; in TCRdb, only in-frame clones are kept and a portion is missing. The data show about 190,000 clones, roughly 85% seen once. This sequence was found in a boy younger than 10 in good health and CMV-seronegative. This rearrangement joins TRBV10-3 to TRBJ2-7; 11 bases match TRBD2. Sequenced: PBMCs. This CDR3 is CAISTGLAGSSYEQYF. The CDR3 coding sequence is TGTGCCATCAGTACCGGACTAGCGGGTAGCTCCTACGAGCAGTACTTC.